These 3 T cell receptor beta chains share one sample of origin, sequenced in a study of T cells expressing NK-cell markers. TCRdb reprocessed the 5' RACE reads and keeps a single row for each CDR3 protein, giving no DNA. This sample's table reports approximately 420,000 distinct CDR3 sequences. The sample comprised blood T cells: a sorted CD56 or NKG2C T cell subset, CD4+ or CD8+ T cells, or bulk PBMC T cells (not recorded which). All receptors derive from a woman aged 45-65 years in good health.

The rearrangement links TRBV5-5 to TRBJ1-1. The CDR3 is 11 amino acids. Germline V gene lookup returns CDR1 SGHKS and CDR2 YYEKEE (reference sequence). CDR3 sequence reads: CASSFGMGAFF.

The chain links TRBV11-2 to TRBJ2-3; TCRdb lists TRBD1, though no DNA is available to test this call. This CDR3 contains 15 residues. The germline V gene encodes CDR1 SGHAT and CDR2 FQNNGV. The CDR3 loop reads CASSLEDRGSDTQYF.

J is TRBJ2-3 and V is TRBV12-3 or TRBV12-4. This CDR3 has 11 amino acids. The CDR3 is CASSAIRTQYF.